This entry lists 19 T cell receptor beta chains sequenced from one sample in a study of PD-L1 blockade in urothelial cancer. Assay used: immunoSEQ multiplex PCR; TCRdb lists only in-frame clones, some missing. Here the sample spans over 14,000 clones, around nine tenths being singletons. The starting material was PBMCs, obtained around atezolizumab (anti-PD-L1) treatment. These TCRs come from a man between 65 and 79 years old with urothelial cancer.

The chain employs TRBV5-1 and TRBJ1-2, with 7 bases fitting TRBD1. The CDR3 is made up of 16 amino acids. V dropped 7 bases and J dropped 2; count of bases not matched to a gene: 14. Germline CDR1 SGHRS, CDR2 YFSETQ. The CDR3 DNA is TGCGCCAGCTTACCCGTCCCCGGGACAGACAACTATGGCTACACCTTC. Its protein product is CASLPVPGTDNYGYTF.

The gene calls are TRBV4-1 and TRBJ1-2; D is uncertain. Germline V gene data show CDR1 as MGHRA and CDR2 as YSYEKL. The CDR3 has 11 amino acids. The V end lost 5 bases, the J end lost 5 bases, and 6 bases lay between the germline ends. CDR3 region: CASSSEYGYTF. In DNA, the CDR3 is TGCGCCAGCAGCAGCGAATATGGCTACACCTTC.

This chain links TRBV20-1 with TRBJ2-7; D is possibly TRBD2 (5 bases). Looked up from germline, CDR1 is DFQATT and CDR2 is SNEGSKA (reference sequence). The CDR3 runs 11 residues. V lost 6 bases to trimming and J lost 4 bases, with 10 bases between them. The CDR3 DNA follows: TGCAGTGCAAAAAGGGAGTACGAGCAGTACTTC. As protein: CSAKREYEQYF.

This clone was recorded only once. The chain carries TRBV5-5 and TRBJ2-7; D is possibly TRBD2 (5 bases). The length of the CDR3 is 13 residues. Germline CDR1 reads SGHKS; CDR2 reads YYEKEE (reference sequence). Trimming took off 0 bases at V and 4 bases at J, with 8 bases between the two ends. The CDR3 DNA reads as TGTGCCAGCAGCTTGGGAGGGTTTTACGAGCAGTACTTC. Residues: CASSLGGFYEQYF.

This chain connects TRBV28 to TRBJ1-1, with D perhaps matching TRBD1 (6 bases). Germline CDR1 and CDR2: MDHEN and SYDVKM. The ends were cut back, 4 bases at V and 11 bases at J, with 14 bases in the middle. The CDR3 has 12 residues. The chain's CDR3 is CASSYSGGQAFF. DNA for the CDR3: TGTGCCAGCAGTTATAGTGGGGGCCAGGCTTTCTTT.

The CDR3 loop reads CASSLDGVGDTQYF. Written as DNA, the CDR3 is TGTGCCAGCAGCTTGGACGGAGTCGGAGATACGCAGTATTTT. The V call is TRBV5-5, the J call TRBJ2-3; no clear D gene. This CDR3 has 14 residues. Deletions cut 0 bases from V and 5 bases from J, with 10 bases between. Germline V lookup: CDR1 SGHKS, CDR2 YYEKEE (reference sequence).

The rearrangement uses TRBV18 and TRBJ2-1; TRBD2 agrees at 9 bases. There are 12 residues in the CDR3. Germline V gene data show CDR1 as KGHSH and CDR2 as LQKENI. Trimming cost V 0 bases and J 15 bases; bases outside gene matches: 3. This CDR3 reads CASSPPSGGPFF. The CDR3 DNA follows: TGTGCCAGCTCACCACCGAGCGGGGGGCCGTTCTTC.

The rearrangement uses TRBV7-6 and TRBJ1-1; D unresolved. V lost 6 bases and J 0 bases, leaving 17 bases between the germline ends. Germline V gene data show CDR1 as SGHVS and CDR2 as FNYEAQ. There are 16 residues in the CDR3. The CDR3 nucleotides read TGTGCCAGCAGTCGAACAGTCCCCCCTATGAACACTGAAGCTTTCTTT. It specifies CASSRTVPPMNTEAFF.

The chain has TRBV6-1 and TRBJ1-6; tentatively, D is TRBD1 (6 bases). Trimming removed 7 bases at V and 6 bases at J, with 10 bases between. Germline V gene sequence: CDR1 MNHNS, CDR2 SASEGT. This CDR3 has 13 amino acids. The CDR3 spells CASKDSTNSPLHF. The CDR3 DNA is TGTGCCAGCAAGGACAGCACTAATTCACCCCTCCACTTT.

The chain recombines TRBV6-1 with TRBJ1-4; 10 bases line up with TRBD1. Per the germline V gene, CDR1 is MNHNS and CDR2 is SASEGT. The CDR3 has 14 residues. Trimming took 7 bases from V and 7 from J; bases not matched to a gene: 6. The CDR3 region is CASNPGQGIEKLFF. CDR3 DNA: TGTGCCAGCAATCCGGGACAGGGGATTGAAAAACTGTTTTTT.

This chain uses TRBV18 with TRBJ1-1; TRBD1 matches at 8 bases. The germline gives CDR1 KGHSH, CDR2 LQKENI. The CDR3 has 13 residues. J lost 3 bases, V lost 3 bases, and 0 bases had no gene match. CDR3 protein: CASSPDRDTEAFF. The CDR3 bases are TGTGCCAGCTCACCGGACAGGGACACTGAAGCTTTCTTT.

This clone was observed a single time. The rearrangement links TRBV9 to TRBJ1-2, with 8 bases matching TRBD1. Trimming removed 2 bases from V and 3 bases from J; junction bases left unmatched: 9. The CDR3 is 16 amino acids. Germline V lookup: CDR1 SGDLS, CDR2 YYNGEE. Here the CDR3 reads CASSVPRTGNDYGYTF. The CDR3, as DNA: TGTGCCAGCAGCGTTCCTAGGACAGGGAACGACTATGGCTACACCTTC.

This clone was detected only once. As DNA, the CDR3 is TGTGCCATCAGTGAAACAGGGAACAATCAGCCCCAGCATTTT. Amino acid sequence: CAISETGNNQPQHF. The chain links TRBV10-3 to TRBJ1-5; tentatively, D is TRBD1 (6 bases). V was shortened by 3 bases and J by 3 bases, with 9 bases between the two germline ends. CDR3 length: 14 residues. Germline CDR1 reads ENHRY; CDR2 reads SYGVKD.

V is TRBV6-5 and J is TRBJ1-3; 7 positions agree with TRBD1. V was clipped by 5 bases and J by 3 bases; unmatched bases: 7. Germline loops: CDR1 MNHEY, CDR2 SVGAGI. The CDR3 spans 15 residues. The CDR3 coding sequence is TGTGCCAGCAGTACGGGACAGAAATTTGGAAACACCATATATTTT. It is translated as CASSTGQKFGNTIYF.

The genes are TRBV5-1 and TRBJ2-1; possible D gene TRBD2, 7 bases. Germline-derived CDR1 and CDR2 are SGHRS and YFSETQ. The CDR3 is 15 amino acids. Trimming stripped 5 bases from V and 7 bases from J, with 19 bases between. CDR3 region: CASRPMGGGPNEQFF. The CDR3 DNA sequence: TGCGCCAGCAGACCTATGGGCGGGGGCCCGAATGAGCAGTTCTTC.

The rearrangement joins TRBV28 to TRBJ2-1; TRBD2 matches at 16 bases. The trim removed 5 bases at V and 3 bases at J, leaving 10 bases unmatched. Germline values: CDR1 MDHEN, CDR2 SYDVKM. This CDR3 is 19 amino acids long. The CDR3 sequence: CASSPFGTSGGAVYNEQFF. The CDR3 DNA is TGTGCCAGCAGTCCCTTCGGGACTAGCGGGGGGGCCGTCTACAATGAGCAGTTCTTC. The full variable domain, with the rest looked up from reference TRBV28 and TRBJ2-1, is DVKVTQSSRYLVKRTGEKVFLECVQDMDHENMFWYRQDPGLGLRLIYFSYDVKMKEKGDIPEGYSVSREKKERFSLILESASTNQTSMYLCASSPFGTSGGAVYNEQFFGPGTRLTVL.

The chain couples TRBV13 to TRBJ2-2; a weak D match, TRBD2 (5 bases). V lost 3 bases to trimming and J lost 4 bases, with 12 bases between them. This CDR3 has 15 residues. Germline V gives CDR1 PRHDT, CDR2 FYEKMQ (reference sequence). Here the CDR3 DNA reads TGTGCCAGCAGCTTCGGGGTACCGGGCACCGGGGAGCTGTTTTTT. This translates into CASSFGVPGTGELFF.

The J gene is TRBJ1-2, the V gene TRBV6-1; D is unclear. CDR1 and CDR2 from the germline V gene are MNHNS and SASEGT. The CDR3 is made up of 14 amino acids. The V end lost 8 bases, the J end lost 2 bases, and 15 bases lay between the germline ends. CDR3 in amino acids: CASRDWRGNYGYTF. DNA for the CDR3: TGTGCCAGCCGAGACTGGAGAGGGAACTATGGCTACACCTTC.

The chain recombines TRBV5-1 with TRBJ2-7; TRBD2 matches at 8 bases. The V gene's germline CDR1 is SGHRS and CDR2 YFSETQ. V dropped 6 bases and J dropped 2; count of bases not matched to a gene: 10. The CDR3 sequence is 15 residues long. Here the CDR3 DNA reads TGCGCCAGCACCGGGGGGGCGGGGGGTCCCTACGAGCAGTACTTC. Amino acids: CASTGGAGGPYEQYF.